This T cell receptor (beta chain) originates from a study of shared clonotypes between healthy human individuals. Across the whole study: The people who gave samples were two women and three men aged 18 to 49.

Study-wide findings and caveats: Sampling involved blood alone; tissue repertoires likely differ. Among donors, clonotype sharing was expected to be affected by sequencing depth. Naive subsets usually exceeded memory subsets in estimated richness.

TCRdb's table, derived via immunoSEQ multiplex PCR, lists solely in-frame clones and lacks some. The sample includes under 2,500,000 clones, 90% to 96% of them seen just once. The count of this clone is one. Its antigen is not identified. Specimen: naive CD4+ T cells sorted from blood. Subset indicated: CD45RA+ positively selected. The sequence was obtained from a man aged 18 to 30 in good health.

The CDR3 sequence: CASSEEGLDTQYF. The CDR3 bases are TGTGCCAGCAGTGAAGAGGGGTTAGATACGCAGTATTTT. V and J are TRBV2 and TRBJ2-3; weak D call: TRBD1 (5 bases). This CDR3 is built from 13 residues. CDR1 and CDR2 (germline): SNHLY, FYNNEI. The V end lost 1 base, the J end lost 5 bases, and 7 bases lay between the germline ends.